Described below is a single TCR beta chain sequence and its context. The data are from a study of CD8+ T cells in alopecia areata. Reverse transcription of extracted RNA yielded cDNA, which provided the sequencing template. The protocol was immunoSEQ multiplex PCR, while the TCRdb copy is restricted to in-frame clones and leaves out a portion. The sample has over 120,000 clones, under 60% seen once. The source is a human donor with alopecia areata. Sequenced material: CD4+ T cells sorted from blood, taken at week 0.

CDR3 in amino acids: CASSVAGGGATPDTQYF. DNA of the CDR3: TGTGCCAGCAGCGTAGCAGGCGGGGGGGCTACCCCAGATACGCAGTATTTT. V is TRBV9 and J is TRBJ2-3; TRBD2 matches 9 bases. The CDR3 totals 17 residues. Germline CDR1 and CDR2: SGDLS and YYNGEE. Losses at the gene ends were 0 bases for V and 4 bases for J; bases not matched to a gene: 9.